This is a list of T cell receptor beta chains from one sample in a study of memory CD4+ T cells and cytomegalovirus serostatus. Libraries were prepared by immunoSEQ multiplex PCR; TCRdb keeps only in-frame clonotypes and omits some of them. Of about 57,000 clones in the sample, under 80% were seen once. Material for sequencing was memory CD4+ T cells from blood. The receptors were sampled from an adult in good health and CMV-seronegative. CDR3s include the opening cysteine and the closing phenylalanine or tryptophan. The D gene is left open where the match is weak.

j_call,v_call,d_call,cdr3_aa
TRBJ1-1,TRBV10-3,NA,CAISGVRRGGTEAFF
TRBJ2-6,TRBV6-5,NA,CASSLSSGANVLTF
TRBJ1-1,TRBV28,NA,CASTLGAANTEAFF
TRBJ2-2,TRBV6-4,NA,CASRSQGTGELFF
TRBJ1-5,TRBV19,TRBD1,CASIRGQGGQPQHF
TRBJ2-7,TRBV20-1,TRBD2,CSVWGGEQYF
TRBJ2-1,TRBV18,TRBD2,CASSRGGGNEQFF
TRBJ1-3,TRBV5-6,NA,CASSPLGRSGNTIYF
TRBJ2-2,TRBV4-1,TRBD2,CASSPGLAGGTNTGELFF
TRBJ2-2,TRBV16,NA,CASSPQSGGAGELFF
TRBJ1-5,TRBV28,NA,CASSFPPAAAYSNQPQHF
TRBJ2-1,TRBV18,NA,CASSPSTRGQFF